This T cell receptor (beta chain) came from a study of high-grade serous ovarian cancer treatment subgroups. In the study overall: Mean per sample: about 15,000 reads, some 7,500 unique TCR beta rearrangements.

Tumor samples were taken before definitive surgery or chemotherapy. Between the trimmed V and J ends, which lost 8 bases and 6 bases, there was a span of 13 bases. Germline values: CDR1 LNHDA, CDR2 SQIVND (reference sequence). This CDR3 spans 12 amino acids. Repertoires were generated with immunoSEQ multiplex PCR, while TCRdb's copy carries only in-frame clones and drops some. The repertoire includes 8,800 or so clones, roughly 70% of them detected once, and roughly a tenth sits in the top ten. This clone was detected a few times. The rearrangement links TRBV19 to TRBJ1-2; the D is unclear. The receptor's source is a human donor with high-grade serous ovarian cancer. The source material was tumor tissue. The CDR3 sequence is CASFRTENGYTF. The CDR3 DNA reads TGTGCCAGTTTTCGGACTGAGAATGGCTACACCTTC.